Below are 28 T cell receptor beta chains sequenced from a single sample in a study of beta chain features in type 1 diabetes. Study-wide findings and caveats: Shortening of TCRB CDR3s, moderate but significant, appeared in all four CD4+ subsets of Type 1 diabetes patients.

Since all of the isolated RNA was reverse transcribed, expressed TCRB transcripts were what got sequenced. Clones were sequenced by immunoSEQ multiplex PCR, and TCRdb holds only the in-frame ones, with some missing. The sample includes approximately 250,000 clones, about 23% of them seen just once. The antigens for these receptors are not known. The sequenced material came from naive CD4+ T cells from blood. The source of these receptors is a woman aged 25-40 years with type 1 diabetes.

V is TRBV23-1 and J is TRBJ1-2, with D uncertain. TRBV23-1 belongs to the ORF category, with a function that is uncertain. V lost 4 bases, J lost 6 bases, and 21 bases lay in between. This CDR3 contains 16 residues. As DNA, the CDR3 is TGCGCCAGCAGTCCTTTTCCTACTACACCTCGGGATGGCTACACCTTC. As protein: CASSPFPTTPRDGYTF.

The gene calls are TRBV7-3 and TRBJ2-2, with a possible D match to TRBD1 (6 bases). This CDR3 spans 15 amino acids. The V gene's germline CDR1 is SGHTA and CDR2 FQGTGA. Trimming removed 5 bases from V and 7 bases from J, with 17 bases in between. The CDR3 DNA reads TGTGCCAGCAGCCTTGGGACGCTCAGGGGCGGGGAGCTGTTTTTT. Its protein is CASSLGTLRGGELFF. Based on the CDR3 plus reference TRBV7-3 and TRBJ2-2, the full variable domain is GAGVSQTPSNKVTEKGKYVELRCDPISGHTALYWYRQSLGQGPEFLIYFQGTGAADDSGLPNDRFFAVRPEGSVSTLKIQRTERGDSAVYLCASSLGTLRGGELFFGEGSRLTVL.

A single count supports this clone. J is TRBJ2-1 and V is TRBV27, with TRBD1 as a possible D gene (5 bases). Germline V gives CDR1 MNHEY, CDR2 SMNVEV (reference sequence). The CDR3 covers 14 residues. V lost 3 bases and J 4 bases, leaving 10 bases between the germline ends. The CDR3 DNA sequence: TGTGCCAGCAGTTTTTTCGACAGATACAATGAGCAGTTCTTC. It is translated as CASSFFDRYNEQFF.

The chain carries TRBV4-1 and TRBJ2-1; 12 bases match TRBD2. The J segment lost 9 bases and the V segment lost 3 bases, leaving 9 bases of the junction unmatched. Germline CDR1 MGHRA, CDR2 YSYEKL. The CDR3 extends over 16 amino acids. Here the CDR3 DNA reads TGCGCCAGCAGCCACCTAGCGGGAGGGGCTGGTCGTGAGCAGTTCTTC. Translation: CASSHLAGGAGREQFF.

This chain joins TRBV5-1 and TRBJ2-1, with 8 bases that match TRBD2. CDR3 length: 16 amino acids. Germline V gene sequence: CDR1 SGHRS, CDR2 YFSETQ. V lost 4 bases to trimming and J lost 0 bases; unmatched junction nucleotides: 6. The CDR3 is CASSRTSGSSYNEQFF. In DNA, the CDR3 is TGCGCCAGCAGCCGCACTAGCGGTAGCTCCTACAATGAGCAGTTCTTC.

This chain links TRBV5-6 with TRBJ2-7; 7 positions agree with TRBD2. CDR3 length: 16 residues. Per germline, CDR1 SGHDT and CDR2 YYEEEE. Trimming removed 4 bases from V and 4 bases from J; junction bases left unmatched: 14. In nucleotides, the CDR3 is TGTGCCAGCAGCCCCGGGGCGGGAGTCCTAGGATACGAGCAGTACTTC. Protein product: CASSPGAGVLGYEQYF. The entire variable domain, with the rest obtained from reference TRBV5-6 and TRBJ2-7, is as follows: DAGVTQSPTHLIKTRGQQVTLRCSPKSGHDTVSWYQQALGQGPQFIFQYYEEEERQRGNFPDRFSGHQFPNYSSELNVNALLLGDSALYLCASSPGAGVLGYEQYFGPGTRLTVT.

The chain joins TRBV7-9 to TRBJ2-1, with TRBD2 identical over 8 bases. Looked up from germline, CDR1 is SEHNR and CDR2 is FQNEAQ (reference sequence). V was clipped by 8 bases and J by 8 bases; unmatched bases: 11. The CDR3 extends over 14 amino acids. In DNA, the CDR3 is TGTGCCAGCCCCGAAAGCCGCGGGGGGCATGAGCAGTTCTTC. Its protein product is CASPESRGGHEQFF. Combining the CDR3 with reference TRBV7-9 and TRBJ2-1 gives the whole variable domain DTGVSQNPRHKITKRGQNVTFRCDPISEHNRLYWYRQTLGQGPEFLTYFQNEAQLEKSRLLSDRFSAERPKGSFSTLEIQRTEQGDSAMYLCASPESRGGHEQFFGPGTRLTVL.

This clone has just a few counts. The V gene is TRBV10-3, the J gene TRBJ2-7; maybe TRBD2 (5 bases). The CDR3 sequence is 10 residues long. Germline V lookup: CDR1 ENHRY, CDR2 SYGVKD. V lost 10 bases and J 4 bases, leaving 8 bases between the germline ends. The DNA of the CDR3 is TGTGCCACGGGAAGGTACGAGCAGTACTTC. It encodes CATGRYEQYF.

This clone occurred a few times. V and J are TRBV27 and TRBJ1-5; D gene uncertain. CDR3 length equals 13 residues. V was clipped by 0 bases and J by 6 bases, with 6 bases between them. In germline, CDR1 is MNHEY, CDR2 SMNVEV (reference sequence). This CDR3 is CASSLSEGQPQHF. The DNA for the CDR3 is TGTGCCAGCAGTTTATCAGAGGGTCAGCCCCAGCATTTT.

This clone was seen only a few times. This chain connects TRBV19 to TRBJ1-1; D call uncertain. Germline V lookup: CDR1 LNHDA, CDR2 SQIVND (reference sequence). The length of the CDR3 is 13 residues. V lost 5 bases, J lost 0 bases, and 7 bases lay in between. CDR3 amino acids: CASSPGMNTEAFF. The CDR3 nucleotides read TGTGCCAGTAGTCCGGGAATGAACACTGAAGCTTTCTTT.

The chain recombines TRBV25-1 with TRBJ2-7, with 8 nucleotides matching TRBD1. V shed 4 bases and J 11 bases; nucleotides not matched to a gene: 7. CDR3 length equals 12 residues. Germline-derived CDR1 and CDR2 are MGHDK and SYGVNS. The CDR3 sequence: CASSARDRFKYF. CDR3 DNA: TGTGCCAGCAGTGCACGGGACAGGTTCAAGTACTTC.

This clone showed up just a few times. This chain connects TRBV29-1 to TRBJ1-1, with D unclear. Germline CDR1 and CDR2: SQVTM and ANQGSEA. V gave up 7 bases and J gave up 3 bases, with 6 bases separating them. This CDR3 is 10 amino acids long. The CDR3 reads CSAVYTEAFF. DNA for the CDR3: TGCAGCGCGGTTTACACTGAAGCTTTCTTT. The full variable domain, rest sourced from reference TRBV29-1 and TRBJ1-1, is SAVISQKPSRDICQRGTSLTIQCQVDSQVTMMFWYRQQPGQSLTLIATANQGSEATYESGFVIDKFPISRPNLTFSTLTVSNMSPEDSSIYLCSAVYTEAFFGQGTRLTVV.

This clone was observed a few times. The chain recombines TRBV5-1 with TRBJ2-4; possible D gene TRBD1, 5 bases. The CDR3 is made up of 13 amino acids. V lost 3 bases and J 7 bases, leaving 11 bases between the germline ends. Germline CDR1 and CDR2: SGHRS and YFSETQ. The CDR3 here is CASSSTERNIQYF. In DNA, the CDR3 is TGCGCCAGCAGCTCGACAGAGAGGAACATTCAGTACTTC.

The chain links TRBV30 to TRBJ1-2, with 11 nucleotides matching TRBD1. This CDR3 region has 13 residues. CDR1 and CDR2 (germline): GTSNPN, SVGIG (reference sequence). J was trimmed by 6 bases and V by 3 bases; bases with no gene match: 3. This CDR3 reads CAWSGTGGNGYTF. CDR3 nucleotide sequence: TGTGCCTGGAGCGGGACAGGGGGTAATGGCTACACCTTC.

The chain has TRBV9 and TRBJ2-5, with D possibly TRBD1 on 5 matching bases. V was pared by 0 bases and J by 2 bases, with 11 bases between. Germline V lookup: CDR1 SGDLS, CDR2 YYNGEE. This CDR3 region has 15 residues. In DNA form, the CDR3 reads TGTGCCAGCAGCGTAGGTAGCAGGGAACAAGAGACCCAGTACTTC. This gives the protein CASSVGSREQETQYF.

This clone was seen once. The V and J genes are TRBV30 and TRBJ1-3; D gene uncertain. Between the trimmed V and J ends, which lost 0 bases and 3 bases, there was a span of 6 bases. CDR1 and CDR2 (germline): GTSNPN, SVGIG (reference sequence). There are 13 residues in the CDR3. For the CDR3, the DNA is TGTGCCTGGAGTGTATCGGGTGGAAACACCATATATTTT. This gives the protein CAWSVSGGNTIYF.

The J gene is TRBJ2-1, the V gene TRBV21-1; the D call in the table, TRBD2, was not verified against the DNA. TRBV21-1 is listed as a pseudogene. This CDR3 has 15 residues. Here the CDR3 DNA reads TGTGCCAGCAGCGTTGTTTTGGCGGGAGACAATGAGCAGTTCTTC. It codes for CASSVVLAGDNEQFF.

This chain joins TRBV10-3 and TRBJ1-1; 10 bases fit TRBD1. This CDR3 comprises 15 residues. Losses at the gene ends were 5 bases for V and 2 bases for J; bases not matched to a gene: 5. Germline-derived CDR1 and CDR2 are ENHRY and SYGVKD. CDR3 sequence: CAISPGTGANTEAFF. The CDR3 DNA reads TGTGCCATCAGTCCCGGGACAGGGGCCAACACTGAAGCTTTCTTT.

The chain couples TRBV6-5 to TRBJ2-5; D is uncertain. The CDR3 runs 12 residues. The germline V gene has CDR1 MNHEY and CDR2 SVGAGI. Trimming left V 0 bases short and J 5 bases short, with 4 bases between. The CDR3 nucleotides read TGTGCCAGCAGTTACTCGAGGGAGACCCAGTACTTC. This encodes CASSYSRETQYF.

The rearrangement uses TRBV2 and TRBJ1-2; unclear D gene. The V end was cut by 6 bases, the J end by 8 bases, with 16 bases between. Germline V lookup: CDR1 SNHLY, CDR2 FYNNEI. The CDR3 is 13 amino acids. The CDR3 sequence: CASRENDRGGYTF. The CDR3 nucleotides are TGTGCCAGCAGGGAAAACGACCGCGGGGGCTACACCTTC.

The chain combines TRBV2 with TRBJ2-2; a weak D match, TRBD2 (6 bases). CDR1 is SNHLY and CDR2 is FYNNEI in the germline V gene. The CDR3 sequence is 15 residues long. V lost 3 bases and J lost 5, with 13 bases in between. The CDR3 is CASSDGTGGTGELFF. CDR3 in DNA: TGTGCCAGCAGTGACGGCACAGGAGGGACCGGGGAGCTGTTTTTT.

The gene calls are TRBV5-4 and TRBJ1-5; 7 bases fit TRBD1. This CDR3 spans 13 amino acids. V shed 2 bases and J 6 bases; nucleotides not matched to a gene: 2. CDR1 is SGHNT and CDR2 is YYREEE in the germline V gene (reference sequence). DNA for the CDR3: TGTGCCAGCAGCTTCGACAGGGCTCAGCCCCAGCATTTT. Its translation: CASSFDRAQPQHF.

This clone was detected only a few times. The chain is built from TRBV30 and TRBJ2-2, with 8 bases that match TRBD1. Germline trimming cut 7 bases from V and 1 base from J; bases unmatched to any gene: 8. Germline CDR1 and CDR2: GTSNPN and SVGIG (reference sequence). The CDR3 runs to 15 residues. The CDR3 region is CAYPGQEMNTGELFF. In nucleotides, the CDR3 is TGTGCCTATCCGGGACAGGAGATGAACACCGGGGAGCTGTTTTTT.

The table lists this clone with a few counts. This sequence joins TRBV2 and TRBJ2-3, with TRBD1 matching 8 bases. CDR1 is SNHLY, CDR2 FYNNEI, per germline. Unmatched junction bases numbered 4, after V lost 7 bases and J lost 1 base. There are 14 residues in the CDR3. For the CDR3, the DNA is TGTGCCAGCAACCAGGGGGCAGGCACAGATACGCAGTATTTT. Protein product: CASNQGAGTDTQYF.

This clone was observed a handful of times. This rearrangement joins TRBV30 to TRBJ1-1; 10 nucleotides match TRBD1. CDR1 is GTSNPN, CDR2 SVGIG, per germline (reference sequence). The length of the CDR3 is 14 residues. V trimming: 1 base; J trimming: 11 bases; junction bases outside the gene matches: 10. CDR3 DNA: TGTGCCTGGAGTGCCGGGACAGGGGATTTCTTCGCTTTCTTT. It encodes CAWSAGTGDFFAFF.

This clone was counted a few times. The rearrangement uses TRBV4-2 and TRBJ1-2, with TRBD1 matching 11 bases. The V gene end was trimmed by 9 bases and the J gene end by 2 bases; junction bases not matched to a gene: 5. Germline assignment: CDR1 LGHNA and CDR2 YNFKEQ. This CDR3 has 14 amino acids. The CDR3 here is CASSRDRGNYGYTF. CDR3 nucleotide sequence: TGTGCCAGTTCACGGGACAGGGGGAACTATGGCTACACCTTC.

The V and J genes are TRBV25-1 and TRBJ1-3; TRBD1 matches at 7 bases. In germline, CDR1 is MGHDK, CDR2 SYGVNS. Trimming removed 6 bases from V and 0 bases from J; junction bases left unmatched: 8. CDR3 length: 16 amino acids. The CDR3 sequence: CASSETGTVSGNTIYF. CDR3 DNA: TGTGCCAGCAGCGAAACCGGGACAGTCTCTGGAAACACCATATATTTT.

J is TRBJ2-1 and V is TRBV6-1; 12 nucleotides line up with TRBD2. CDR1 MNHNS and CDR2 SASEGT come from the germline V gene. CDR3 size: 15 residues. V gave up 4 bases and J gave up 6 bases; unmatched junction bases: 4. CDR3 sequence (DNA): TGTGCCAGCAGTGCCATGACTAGCGGGAGCAATGAGCAGTTCTTC. Translation gives CASSAMTSGSNEQFF.